These 27 T cell receptor beta chains originate from one sample sequenced in a study of cytomegalovirus exposure and HLA in healthy donors. The PCR made use of 60 Vbeta and 13 Jbeta primers. The data were produced by immunoSEQ multiplex PCR, yet TCRdb's version contains in-frame clones alone and is incomplete. This sample has around 170,000 clones, with roughly 79% found just once. The sample was PBMCs. These receptors originate from a woman aged 40 to 50 in good health and CMV-seropositive.

This clone was found a few times. The rearrangement links TRBV28 to TRBJ1-3; weak D call: TRBD1 (6 bases). Germline V gene lookup returns CDR1 MDHEN and CDR2 SYDVKM. The CDR3 is 15 residues long. Between the trimmed V and J ends, which lost 8 bases and 2 bases, there was a span of 16 bases. CDR3 sequence: CASSWVGAAGNTIYF. The DNA for the CDR3 is TGTGCCAGCTCCTGGGTGGGGGCCGCTGGAAACACCATATATTTT.

The chain uses TRBV7-2 and TRBJ1-1; D remains unclear. V gave up 5 bases and J gave up 5 bases, with 12 bases separating them. The V gene's germline CDR1 is SGHTA and CDR2 FQGNSA. The length of the CDR3 is 13 residues. In nucleotides, the CDR3 is TGTGCCAGCAGCCAGAGCCGGGAGACTGAAGCTTTCTTT. Protein: CASSQSRETEAFF.

This clone came up once. This sequence joins TRBV7-9 and TRBJ2-7; D gene uncertain. CDR1 is SEHNR and CDR2 is FQNEAQ in the germline V gene (reference sequence). The CDR3 extends over 11 amino acids. Trimming took off 4 bases at V and 4 bases at J, with 5 bases between the two ends. CDR3 protein: CASSSTYEQYF. The CDR3 DNA sequence: TGTGCCAGCAGCTCGACTTACGAGCAGTACTTC.

This clone has only one observation. The chain employs TRBV27 and TRBJ2-3, with D possibly matching TRBD2 (6 bases). CDR1 is MNHEY and CDR2 is SMNVEV in the germline V gene (reference sequence). V shed 7 bases and J shed 2 bases, with 16 bases lying between them. The CDR3 spans 15 residues. The CDR3 loop is CASTPVGLITDTQYF. The CDR3, as DNA: TGTGCCAGCACCCCGGTGGGACTTATCACAGATACGCAGTATTTT.

The chain combines TRBV7-6 with TRBJ2-7; 13 bases match TRBD2. The CDR3 has 14 residues. With 5 bases clipped from V and 6 bases from J, the junction kept 4 bases outside the gene matches. CDR1 is SGHVS, CDR2 FNYEAQ, per germline. The CDR3 loop is CASSVRTSGGEQYF. The CDR3 nucleotides read TGTGCCAGCAGCGTTAGGACTAGCGGGGGCGAGCAGTACTTC.

A few counts support this clone. V usage is TRBV5-4 and J usage is TRBJ2-2; maybe TRBD1 (7 bases). Trimming cost V 4 bases and J 5 bases, with 15 bases left between them. Germline values: CDR1 SGHNT, CDR2 YYREEE (reference sequence). The CDR3 sequence is 15 residues long. CDR3 DNA sequence: TGTGCCAGCAGCCCCGAGGGGGGACAGACCGGGGAGCTGTTTTTT. This gives the protein CASSPEGGQTGELFF.

V usage is TRBV6-1 and J usage is TRBJ1-5, with a tentative D call TRBD1 (6 bases). Germline-derived CDR1 and CDR2 are MNHNS and SASEGT. This CDR3 spans 14 amino acids. The ends were cut back, 8 bases at V and 3 bases at J, with 14 bases in the middle. CDR3: CASHPDSPNQPQHF. The DNA for the CDR3 is TGTGCCAGCCACCCGGACAGTCCCAATCAGCCCCAGCATTTT.

The chain joins TRBV14 to TRBJ2-1; TRBD1 agrees at 10 bases. This CDR3 comprises 15 residues. The germline V gene encodes CDR1 SGHDN and CDR2 FVKESK. Unmatched junction bases numbered 6, after V lost 3 bases and J lost 7 bases. The CDR3 DNA follows: TGTGCCAGCAGCCAGCGACAGGGGGCCGCGAATGAGCAGTTCTTC. Amino acid sequence: CASSQRQGAANEQFF.

The rearrangement uses TRBV7-6 and TRBJ1-1; D possibly corresponds to TRBD1 (5 bases). Between the trimmed V and J ends, which lost 2 bases and 4 bases, there was a span of 8 bases. This CDR3 has 13 residues. Germline V gene data show CDR1 as SGHVS and CDR2 as FNYEAQ. In DNA form, the CDR3 reads TGTGCCAGCAGCTTATCAGGGTCCACTGAAGCTTTCTTT. It is translated as CASSLSGSTEAFF. Full variable domain (remainder filled in from reference TRBV7-6 and TRBJ1-1): GAGVSQSPRYKVTKRGQDVALRCDPISGHVSLYWYRQALGQGPEFLTYFNYEAQQDKSGLPNDRFSAERPEGSISTLTIQRTEQRDSAMYRCASSLSGSTEAFFGQGTRLTVV.

The CDR3 DNA follows: TGTGCCATTCGTCAAGGGGCGGTCGGGGAGCTGTTTTTT. This gives the protein CAIRQGAVGELFF. The chain uses TRBV2 and TRBJ2-2, with D tentatively TRBD1 (5 bases). The CDR3 length is 13 residues. Looked up from germline, CDR1 is SNHLY and CDR2 is FYNNEI. V lost 10 bases and J lost 7, with 16 bases in between.

The chain carries TRBV7-2 and TRBJ1-1, with D uncertain. Germline lookup yields CDR1 SGHTA and CDR2 FQGNSA. V was trimmed by 0 bases and J by 1 base, leaving 6 bases between them. The CDR3 is 14 amino acids. The CDR3 nucleotides are TGTGCCAGCAGCTTAGCAGGGAGGAACACTGAAGCTTTCTTT. Protein sequence: CASSLAGRNTEAFF.

The chain combines TRBV6-5 with TRBJ1-1; D is possibly TRBD1 (5 bases). V was pared by 3 bases and J by 3 bases, with 11 bases between. Germline V gene sequence: CDR1 MNHEY, CDR2 SVGAGI. The CDR3 has 14 amino acids. CDR3 region: CASSYVQGYTEAFF. CDR3 coding DNA: TGTGCCAGCAGTTATGTTCAGGGATACACTGAAGCTTTCTTT.

The chain joins TRBV29-1 to TRBJ1-3, with D uncertain. Germline CDR1 is SQVTM and CDR2 is ANQGSEA. The CDR3 is 12 residues long. V lost 4 bases, J lost 1 base, and 5 bases lay in between. The CDR3 reads CSVAVSGNTIYF. The CDR3, as DNA: TGCAGCGTTGCGGTGTCTGGAAACACCATATATTTT. Full variable domain (rest looked up from reference TRBV29-1 and TRBJ1-3): SAVISQKPSRDICQRGTSLTIQCQVDSQVTMMFWYRQQPGQSLTLIATANQGSEATYESGFVIDKFPISRPNLTFSTLTVSNMSPEDSSIYLCSVAVSGNTIYFGEGSWLTVV.

This sequence joins TRBV30 and TRBJ2-2; possible D gene TRBD2, 7 bases. Trimming pared 3 bases from V and 4 bases from J, leaving 21 bases between. Germline V gene sequence: CDR1 GTSNPN, CDR2 SVGIG (reference sequence). The CDR3 length is 17 residues. For the CDR3, the DNA is TGTGCCTGGAGGGGGGGGCTCGACAGGCGAATCACCGGGGAGCTGTTTTTT. This translates into CAWRGGLDRRITGELFF.

J is TRBJ2-1 and V is TRBV2, with D unresolved. Between the trimmed V and J ends, which lost 7 bases and 10 bases, there was a span of 11 bases. The CDR3 is 11 amino acids. Per the germline V gene, CDR1 is SNHLY and CDR2 is FYNNEI. The CDR3 spells CASTGATEQFF. CDR3 nucleotide sequence: TGTGCCAGCACCGGAGCGACGGAGCAGTTCTTC.

The rearrangement uses TRBV7-3 and TRBJ2-3, with TRBD1 matching 9 bases. The CDR3 has 14 amino acids. Per the germline V gene, CDR1 is SGHTA and CDR2 is FQGTGA. V lost 4 bases, J lost 5 bases, and 4 bases stayed unmatched. CDR3 bases: TGTGCCAGCAGCTCACAGGGGGCGGAAGATACGCAGTATTTT. Its protein product is CASSSQGAEDTQYF.

The rearrangement joins TRBV5-1 to TRBJ2-3; 12 positions agree with TRBD2. With V trimmed by 3 bases and J by 0 bases, 8 bases remained unmatched. The CDR3 loop spans 18 amino acids. Germline CDR1 reads SGHRS; CDR2 reads YFSETQ. For the CDR3, the DNA is TGCGCCAGCAGCTCGGGACTAGCGGGCGCAACTAGCACAGATACGCAGTATTTT. Translating it yields CASSSGLAGATSTDTQYF.

This chain links TRBV15 with TRBJ2-7; TRBD2 is a possible D gene (5 bases). The CDR3 covers 15 residues. Between the trimmed V and J ends, which lost 0 bases and 4 bases, there was a span of 13 bases. Germline CDR1 LNHNV, CDR2 YYDKDF (reference sequence). CDR3 sequence reads: CATSRDYRDPYEQYF. The CDR3 coding sequence is TGTGCCACCAGCAGAGATTACCGGGATCCATACGAGCAGTACTTC.

V usage is TRBV6-5 and J usage is TRBJ2-1; possibly TRBD2 for D (6 bases). The CDR3 consists of 14 residues. V was clipped by 4 bases and J by 7 bases, with 14 bases between them. Germline values: CDR1 MNHEY, CDR2 SVGAGI. The CDR3 DNA reads as TGTGCCAGCAGTTCGATCCGACTAGTAAATGAGCAGTTCTTC. It specifies CASSSIRLVNEQFF.

In its sample, this clone was seen a few times. This rearrangement joins TRBV11-1 to TRBJ2-3, with 10 bases matching TRBD2. Per the germline V gene, CDR1 is SGHAT and CDR2 is FQDESV (reference sequence). J gave up 1 base and V 2 bases, and 0 bases lay outside the gene matches. This CDR3 region has 15 residues. CDR3 nucleotide sequence: TGTGCCAGCAGCTTAAGCGGGGGGGGCACAGATACGCAGTATTTT. Its translation: CASSLSGGGTDTQYF.

The chain couples TRBV30 to TRBJ1-1; D unclear. The V end was cut by 1 base, the J end by 7 bases, with 4 bases between. The V gene's germline CDR1 is GTSNPN and CDR2 SVGIG (reference sequence). The CDR3 runs 10 residues. The CDR3 DNA is TGTGCCTGGAGTGAGCATGAAGCTTTCTTT. Its protein is CAWSEHEAFF.

The gene calls are TRBV6-1 and TRBJ1-2, with 9 nucleotides matching TRBD1. After removal of 4 bases from V and 11 bases from J, the junction contained 14 bases not matched to a gene. This CDR3 spans 15 amino acids. Per germline, CDR1 MNHNS and CDR2 SASEGT. The CDR3 DNA reads TGTGCCAGCAGTGCCGTTGGGACAGGGTTCATAAGGTACACCTTC. Translation gives CASSAVGTGFIRYTF.

The chain combines TRBV2 with TRBJ1-1, with TRBD1 identical over 10 bases. The junction had 7 bases not matched to a gene; V was cut back by 4 bases and J by 8 bases. Germline-derived CDR1 and CDR2 are SNHLY and FYNNEI. This CDR3 is built from 14 residues. The CDR3 sequence: CASSVDRGVWEAFF. The CDR3, as DNA: TGTGCCAGCAGTGTGGACAGGGGGGTATGGGAAGCTTTCTTT.

This chain joins TRBV30 and TRBJ2-7; perhaps TRBD1 as D (6 bases). Trimming shortened V by 1 base and J by 3 bases, and 13 bases separated the two germline ends. CDR1 is GTSNPN and CDR2 is SVGIG in the germline V gene (reference sequence). The CDR3 has 14 residues. CDR3 residues: CAWSAGQLYYEQYF. The CDR3 DNA follows: TGTGCCTGGAGTGCCGGACAGTTATACTACGAGCAGTACTTC.

The chain links TRBV27 to TRBJ2-1; 8 bases align to TRBD1. Unmatched junction bases numbered 5, after V lost 6 bases and J lost 4 bases. Germline lookup yields CDR1 MNHEY and CDR2 SMNVEV (reference sequence). This CDR3 has 14 amino acids. The CDR3 DNA sequence: TGTGCCAGCAGCGACAGGGGACTTTACAATGAGCAGTTCTTC. Translating gives CASSDRGLYNEQFF.

J is TRBJ2-1 and V is TRBV29-1; the match to TRBD1 covers 10 bases. V shed 4 bases, J shed 7 bases, and the junction held 4 bases outside the gene matches. Germline V CDR1 and CDR2: SQVTM, ANQGSEA. CDR3 length equals 13 residues. Here the CDR3 reads CSVGTGGRNEQFF. The DNA of the CDR3 is TGCAGCGTTGGGACAGGGGGTCGGAATGAGCAGTTCTTC.

This clone was seen a handful of times. The CDR3 nucleotides read TGTGCCAGCAGGACAATTGGACAAGCCTATGGCTACACCTTC. Translating gives CASRTIGQAYGYTF. This rearrangement joins TRBV6-1 to TRBJ1-2, with TRBD1 as a possible D gene (5 bases). V shed 6 bases and J shed 4 bases, with 15 bases lying between them. Germline lookup yields CDR1 MNHNS and CDR2 SASEGT. The CDR3 spans 14 residues.